The clone carrying this TCR beta chain was detected only a few times. Its antigen is unidentified. Individual cDNA molecules were tagged with unique molecular identifiers, the study reported. In TCRdb, the 5' RACE reads were re-called with MiXCR into one record per CDR3 protein. This sample has about 61,000 distinct CDR3 sequences; 9.5% to 15% occur once, and the top ten carry approximately 1.1%. This sample is part of a study of early T cells in non-severe SARS-CoV-2 infection. Study-wide results and limits: Clonotype matching in VDJdb favored anti-spike CD8 responses and did not capture private and CD4 specificities.

The source of this sequence is an adult who was a healthcare worker with PCR-confirmed SARS-CoV-2 infection or an uninfected control (not recorded which). The donor label of this sample is uncertain. The input for sequencing was whole blood, taken at baseline.

The CDR3 sequence is CASSSYGGELFF. DNA for the CDR3: TGTGCCAGCAGCTCCTATGGCGGGGAGCTGTTTTTT. The chain uses TRBV7-2 and TRBJ2-2, with D unresolved. The CDR3 is 12 residues long. The germline CDR1 and CDR2 sequences are SGHTA and FQGNSA. Deletions cut 4 bases from V and 7 bases from J, with 7 bases between.